The clone carrying this TCR beta chain was seen only a few times. What it binds is unknown. The data derive from a study of T cells in Graves' hyperthyroidism and ophthalmopathy. Points from the study as a whole: Most clonotypes expanded in thyroid above 0.001 were likewise present in blood. Ophthalmopathy was told apart from stable hyperthyroidism by a 13 V-J model.

Trimming took 4 bases from V and 4 from J, leaving 19 bases between them. The V gene's germline CDR1 is SGHDN and CDR2 FVKESK. CDR3 size: 16 residues. Authors of the study amplified TCR beta CDR3 regions from RNA transcripts. TCR CDR3 underwent first-round RT-PCR with the HTBI primer set. TCRdb called the multiplex PCR reads again in MiXCR, with one record for every CDR3 protein. This table holds about 300,000 distinct CDR3 sequences, around a sixth found once. From approximately 9.1 ml of fresh peripheral blood, PBMCs were isolated. The V call is TRBV14, the J call TRBJ2-5, with D possibly called TRBD1 or TRBD2 (5 bases each). The clonotype was recovered from a man aged 25-40 years with Graves' hyperthyroidism. Source material: blood. The CDR3 DNA follows: TGTGCCAGCAGCCTCAGAAGAGGGGTTGGACTAGAGACCCAGTACTTC. Protein: CASSLRRGVGLETQYF.